This is a list of T cell receptor beta chains from one sample in a study of blood T cell repertoires in COVID-19. Assay: immunoSEQ multiplex PCR; the TCRdb copy retains only in-frame clones and omits some. The data contain about 110,000 clones, around 83% of them singletons. Material for sequencing was peripheral blood. These TCRs come from a human donor in a cohort sampled during active COVID-19. Both conserved end residues are part of each CDR3. D genes are given only for firm matches. For some rows the clone size is stated as once, few or many, or as a class when expanded; others skip it.

size: -
length: 18
J: TRBJ1-2
V: TRBV12-1
D: -
DNA: TGTGCCAGCAGCTGCCGTATTTACAGGGGCTTCAGACTCTATGGCTACACCTTC
CDR3: CASSCRIYRGFRLYGYTF

size: -
length: 15
J: TRBJ2-5
V: TRBV7-6
D: -
DNA: TGTGCCAGCAGCCCGAGGCCTAGAACGGGGGAGACCCAGTACTTC
CDR3: CASSPRPRTGETQYF

size: -
length: 13
J: TRBJ1-2
V: TRBV14
D: -
DNA: TGTGCCAGCAGCCCTACGGGAAGCTATGGCTACACCTTC
CDR3: CASSPTGSYGYTF

size: few
length: 15
J: TRBJ2-7
V: TRBV5-1
D: TRBD1
DNA: TGCGCCAGCAGCGAAACCGGACAGGGGATTCTCGAGCAGTACTTC
CDR3: CASSETGQGILEQYF

size: -
length: 14
J: TRBJ1-1
V: TRBV20-1
D: -
DNA: TGCAGTGCTAGTAATGCAGGTTCGAACACTGAAGCTTTCTTT
CDR3: CSASNAGSNTEAFF

size: -
length: 13
J: TRBJ1-1
V: TRBV5-5
D: -
DNA: TGTGCCAGCACTGACGGGGGGCTAGCTGAAGCTTTCTTT
CDR3: CASTDGGLAEAFF

size: -
length: 17
J: TRBJ2-5
V: TRBV15
D: TRBD2
DNA: TGTGCCACCAGCAGAGATAGGCTAGCGGGGACCCAAGAGACCCAGTACTTC
CDR3: CATSRDRLAGTQETQYF

size: -
length: 13
J: TRBJ1-2
V: TRBV20-1
D: TRBD1
DNA: TGCAGTGCTAGTCGGCAGGGGGACTATGGCTACACCTTC
CDR3: CSASRQGDYGYTF

size: -
length: 14
J: TRBJ2-7
V: TRBV5-1
D: TRBD1
DNA: TGCGCCAGCAGCTCAGGACAGGGTCCCTACGAGCAGTACTTC
CDR3: CASSSGQGPYEQYF

size: few
length: 13
J: TRBJ1-2
V: TRBV5-5
D: TRBD1
DNA: TGTGCCAGCAGCTTGACAGGGGACTATGGCTACACCTTC
CDR3: CASSLTGDYGYTF

size: -
length: 15
J: TRBJ1-3
V: TRBV7-2
D: -
DNA: TGTGCCAGCAGCCCTGCTCCGGGTTTGGGAAACACCATATATTTT
CDR3: CASSPAPGLGNTIYF

size: -
length: 14
J: TRBJ2-7
V: TRBV24-1
D: -
DNA: TGTGCCACCAGTGATTCAAACAGGGTGGGAGAGCAGTACTTC
CDR3: CATSDSNRVGEQYF

size: -
length: 14
J: TRBJ2-2
V: TRBV19
D: TRBD1
DNA: TGTGCCAGTAGTCTAGTACAGGGGGCCGGGGAGCTGTTTTTT
CDR3: CASSLVQGAGELFF

size: few
length: 18
J: TRBJ2-2
V: TRBV5-8
D: TRBD2
DNA: TGTGCCAGCAGCTCGGACCCTTCGGCGGGAGGAAGCACCGGGGAGCTGTTTTTT
CDR3: CASSSDPSAGGSTGELFF

size: -
length: 12
J: TRBJ1-1
V: TRBV5-1
D: -
DNA: TGCGCCAGCAGCCCAGGAAACACTGAAGCTTTCTTT
CDR3: CASSPGNTEAFF

size: -
length: 17
J: TRBJ2-3
V: TRBV4-3
D: TRBD1
DNA: TGCGCCAGCAGCCAACCGCTCGGACAGGGGGCACGGAATACGCAGTATTTT
CDR3: CASSQPLGQGARNTQYF

size: few
length: 14
J: TRBJ1-1
V: TRBV6-2/TRBV6-3
D: TRBD1
DNA: TGTGCCAGCAGTTACGAGACAGGGATTACTGAAGCTTTCTTT
CDR3: CASSYETGITEAFF

size: -
length: 14
J: TRBJ2-6
V: TRBV6-5
D: -
DNA: TGTGCCAGCTCGTTGGCCTCTGGGGCCAACGTCCTGACTTTC
CDR3: CASSLASGANVLTF

size: -
length: 13
J: TRBJ1-2
V: TRBV11-1
D: -
DNA: TGTGCCAGCAGCATACAGGGAGTTGATGGCTACACCTTC
CDR3: CASSIQGVDGYTF

size: -
length: 13
J: TRBJ1-6
V: TRBV19
D: TRBD1
DNA: TGTGCCAGCGGGGACAGGGTCAATTCACCCCTCCACTTT
CDR3: CASGDRVNSPLHF

size: -
length: 14
J: TRBJ1-2
V: TRBV15
D: -
DNA: TGTGCCACCAGCAGAGATCGTGCAGAATATGGCTACACCTTC
CDR3: CATSRDRAEYGYTF

size: -
length: 13
J: TRBJ1-2
V: TRBV25-1
D: -
DNA: TGTGCCAGCAGTGAGGTGGGGGGAAATGGCTACACCTTC
CDR3: CASSEVGGNGYTF

size: once
length: 14
J: TRBJ2-1
V: TRBV6-5
D: TRBD1
DNA: TGTGCCAGCAGTTACCTCGGGACAGGGGGTGAGCAGTTCTTC
CDR3: CASSYLGTGGEQFF

size: -
length: 14
J: TRBJ2-5
V: TRBV5-1
D: -
DNA: TGCGCCAGCAGCTTGGGCCAGGGTGGGGAGACCCAGTACTTC
CDR3: CASSLGQGGETQYF

size: once
length: 17
J: TRBJ2-3
V: TRBV21-1
D: -
DNA: TGTGCCAGCAGCCCCCTTTTCGGAGGACTAGAAACAGATACGCAGTATTTT
CDR3: CASSPLFGGLETDTQYF